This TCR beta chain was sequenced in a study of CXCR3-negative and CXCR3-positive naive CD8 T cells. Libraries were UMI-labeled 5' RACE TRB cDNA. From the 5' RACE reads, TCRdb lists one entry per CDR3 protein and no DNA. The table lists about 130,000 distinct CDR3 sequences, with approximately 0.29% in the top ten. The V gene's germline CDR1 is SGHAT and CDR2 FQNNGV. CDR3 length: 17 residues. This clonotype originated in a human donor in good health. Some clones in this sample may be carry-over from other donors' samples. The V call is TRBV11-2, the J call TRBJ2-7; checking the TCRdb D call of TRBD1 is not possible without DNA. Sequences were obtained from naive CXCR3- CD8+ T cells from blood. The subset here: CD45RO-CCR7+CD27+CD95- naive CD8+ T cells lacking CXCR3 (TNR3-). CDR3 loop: CASSSVGPGDRSYEQYF.